A single sample is the source of the 24 T cell receptor beta chains below, sequenced in a study of cytomegalovirus exposure and HLA in healthy donors. PCR amplification relied on 60 Vbeta primers (plus 13 Jbeta primers). The repertoire was sequenced with immunoSEQ multiplex PCR; TCRdb's copy has only in-frame clones and lacks some. Of more than 95,000 clones listed, around 86% are singletons. Sequencing was carried out using PBMCs. Receptors were obtained from a young man in good health and CMV-seropositive.

The CDR3 DNA reads TGTGCCAGCAGTTACTCGTACAGGCTGAACACCGGGGAGCTGTTTTTT. Its protein product is CASSYSYRLNTGELFF. V usage is TRBV6-5 and J usage is TRBJ2-2; the D gene is possibly TRBD1 (5 bases). The CDR3 is 16 residues long. Germline CDR1 and CDR2: MNHEY and SVGAGI. The V end lost 0 bases, the J end lost 1 base, and 9 bases lay between the germline ends.

The rearrangement uses TRBV5-6 and TRBJ1-5; 8 bases are shared with TRBD1. Germline-derived CDR1 and CDR2 are SGHDT and YYEEEE. This CDR3 has 15 residues. Losses at the gene ends were 1 base for V and 2 bases for J; bases not matched to a gene: 2. In nucleotides, the CDR3 is TGTGCCAGCAGCTTGACAGGGGGGGGCAATCAGCCCCAGCATTTT. Its protein is CASSLTGGGNQPQHF.

J is TRBJ2-2 and V is TRBV9; D remains unclear. CDR1 is SGDLS, CDR2 YYNGEE, per germline. This CDR3 contains 15 residues. V dropped 0 bases and J dropped 7 bases, with 13 bases sitting between them. CDR3 amino acids: CASSVGVFAVGELFF. The CDR3 DNA sequence: TGTGCCAGCAGCGTAGGTGTATTTGCGGTCGGGGAGCTGTTTTTT.

This clone was detected a few times. The chain links TRBV7-6 to TRBJ1-6, with 10 nucleotides matching TRBD1. With V trimmed by 6 bases and J by 9 bases, 5 bases remained unmatched. Germline lookup yields CDR1 SGHVS and CDR2 FNYEAQ. The CDR3 consists of 14 residues. CDR3 sequence (DNA): TGTGCCAGCAGATACGGACAGGGGGGTTCACCCCTCCACTTT. Its protein product is CASRYGQGGSPLHF. The full variable domain, in which reference TRBV7-6 and TRBJ1-6 provide the parts outside the CDR3, is GAGVSQSPRYKVTKRGQDVALRCDPISGHVSLYWYRQALGQGPEFLTYFNYEAQQDKSGLPNDRFSAERPEGSISTLTIQRTEQRDSAMYRCASRYGQGGSPLHFGNGTRLTVT.

Only a few counts were recorded for this clone. J is TRBJ2-1 and V is TRBV11-1; 7 bases match TRBD1. Germline CDR1 reads SGHAT; CDR2 reads FQDESV (reference sequence). V was clipped by 5 bases and J by 7 bases; unmatched bases: 8. The CDR3 covers 14 residues. The CDR3 here is CASSPIRQGNEQFF. The CDR3 coding sequence is TGTGCCAGCAGCCCTATTCGACAGGGAAATGAGCAGTTCTTC.

Comment on this clone: Within the sample, other DNA sequences also encode this same CDR3. CDR3 DNA sequence: TGTGCCTGGAGTGTAACTGGTCCCTACGAGCAGTACTTC. Translating it yields CAWSVTGPYEQYF. The rearrangement joins TRBV30 to TRBJ2-5; D unresolved. The end of the DNA aligns better with TRBJ2-7, so the J call may be wrong. The CDR3 has 13 amino acids. The V gene's germline CDR1 is GTSNPN and CDR2 SVGIG (reference sequence).

This clone has more than one count but fewer than ten. The chain links TRBV2 to TRBJ1-2; maybe TRBD1 (5 bases). The germline gives CDR1 SNHLY, CDR2 FYNNEI. The CDR3 runs to 18 residues. V lost 7 bases, J lost 4 bases, and 28 bases lay in between. In DNA, the CDR3 is TGTGCCAGCACCTTAGTGGGGACTGGCTCAACTGAGGGCTATGGCTACACCTTC. This sequence encodes CASTLVGTGSTEGYGYTF.

V is TRBV4-3 and J is TRBJ1-2; 9 nucleotides align to TRBD1. The CDR3 contains 17 residues. V trimming: 2 bases; J trimming: 8 bases; junction bases outside the gene matches: 15. The germline V gene encodes CDR1 LGHNA and CDR2 YSLEER. This CDR3 reads CASSQIALRDRDLGYTF. The CDR3 DNA sequence: TGCGCCAGCAGCCAAATCGCCCTCCGGGACAGGGATTTGGGCTACACCTTC.

V gene TRBV30 combines with J gene TRBJ2-6; tentative D call: TRBD1 (5 bases). Trimming cost V 2 bases and J 0 bases, with 8 bases left between them. Germline values: CDR1 GTSNPN, CDR2 SVGIG (reference sequence). The CDR3 covers 15 residues. In DNA, the CDR3 is TGTGCCTGGAGTCAGGGAAGCTCTGGGGCCAACGTCCTGACTTTC. Translation gives CAWSQGSSGANVLTF.

This chain's CDR3 is CASSPGSTGVNTEAFF. CDR3 nucleotide sequence: TGTGCCAGCAGCCCTGGGTCCACAGGGGTGAACACTGAAGCTTTCTTT. The chain employs TRBV9 and TRBJ1-1; 7 bases line up with TRBD1. V lost 4 bases, J lost 0 bases, and 9 bases stayed unmatched. The CDR3 totals 16 residues. From germline, CDR1 is SGDLS and CDR2 YYNGEE.

With regard to this clone: This CDR3 is also generated by other DNA sequences in the sample. The V gene is TRBV10-3, the J gene TRBJ2-5, with D perhaps matching TRBD2 (5 bases). V was cut by 7 bases and J by 11 bases, with 14 bases left in between. This CDR3 has 11 residues. Germline CDR1 is ENHRY and CDR2 is SYGVKD. CDR3 region: CAIKPPGEQYF. As DNA, the CDR3 is TGTGCCATCAAGCCGCCCGGGGAGCAGTACTTC.

The chain joins TRBV13 to TRBJ2-3; TRBD2 matches 9 bases. V was pared by 6 bases and J by 0 bases, with 4 bases of the junction left unmatched. This CDR3 spans 15 amino acids. CDR1 and CDR2 from the germline V gene are PRHDT and FYEKMQ (reference sequence). The CDR3 coding sequence is TGTGCCAGCAGACGACTAGCGGCTAGCACAGATACGCAGTATTTT. Protein product: CASRRLAASTDTQYF. Supplemented by reference TRBV13 and TRBJ2-3, the full variable domain reads AAGVIQSPRHLIKEKRETATLKCYPIPRHDTVYWYQQGPGQDPQFLISFYEKMQSDKGSIPDRFSAQQFSDYHSELNMSSLELGDSALYFCASRRLAASTDTQYFGPGTRLTVL.

The rearrangement uses TRBV4-3 and TRBJ1-6; D is perhaps TRBD1 (5 bases). This CDR3 has 16 amino acids. The V gene lost 2 bases and the J gene lost 13 bases, with 21 bases spanning the gap. The germline CDR1 and CDR2 sequences are LGHNA and YSLEER. The CDR3 DNA sequence: TGCGCCAGCAGCCAAATGGGGCGGACCCCAACCTGGCCCCTCCACTTT. It translates to CASSQMGRTPTWPLHF.

A word on this clone: Germline and junction disagree at one end, which may indicate a read error. The rearrangement uses TRBV7-7 and TRBJ1-4, with 8 bases identical to TRBD1. The CDR3 contains 15 residues. Germline assignment: CDR1 SSHAT and CDR2 FNYEAQ (reference sequence). The CDR3 sequence is CASSATRGRGEKLFF. Written as DNA, the CDR3 is TGTGCTAGCAGCGCAACCAGGGGGCGCGGTGAAAAACTGTTTTTT.

V is TRBV27 and J is TRBJ1-6; TRBD1 matches 9 bases. The CDR3 has 15 residues. V gave up 4 bases and J gave up 8 bases; unmatched junction bases: 6. Germline V gives CDR1 MNHEY, CDR2 SMNVEV (reference sequence). The CDR3 DNA reads as TGTGCCAGCAGTTACGACAGGGGGGGAGATTCACCCCTCCACTTT. Protein sequence: CASSYDRGGDSPLHF.

The chain is built from TRBV5-6 and TRBJ2-5; 7 bases map to TRBD2. The CDR3 contains 15 residues. Germline CDR1 reads SGHDT; CDR2 reads YYEEEE. Trimming removed 6 bases from V and 5 bases from J; junction bases left unmatched: 13. CDR3 DNA: TGTGCCAGCACCGGATCCCGAGCCGGGAGGGAGACCCAGTACTTC. It is translated as CASTGSRAGRETQYF.

This sequence joins TRBV28 and TRBJ2-1; D might be TRBD1 (5 bases). Per the germline V gene, CDR1 is MDHEN and CDR2 is SYDVKM. CDR3 length: 14 amino acids. Trimming left V 2 bases short and J 7 bases short, with 12 bases between. The CDR3 loop reads CASSLSGRANEQFF. The CDR3 bases are TGTGCCAGCAGTTTAAGTGGCAGGGCTAATGAGCAGTTCTTC.

The chain joins TRBV5-1 to TRBJ2-5; D perhaps matches TRBD2 (6 bases). This CDR3 contains 14 residues. Germline V gene data show CDR1 as SGHRS and CDR2 as YFSETQ. V was clipped by 1 base and J by 5 bases, with 12 bases between them. The CDR3 region has the DNA TGCGCCAGCAGCTTGAATTCGGGGAGGGAGACCCAGTACTTC. Protein sequence: CASSLNSGRETQYF.

V and J are TRBV7-8 and TRBJ1-2; D not resolved. The CDR3 loop spans 13 amino acids. The V gene lost 1 base and the J gene lost 4 bases, with 7 bases spanning the gap. Germline assignment: CDR1 SGHVS and CDR2 FQNEAQ. The CDR3 loop is CASSLGSSYGYTF. In DNA, the CDR3 is TGTGCCAGCAGCTTAGGAAGCTCCTATGGCTACACCTTC.

A word on this clone: Different DNA sequences within this sample yield the same CDR3. This chain uses TRBV6-6 with TRBJ1-1; 7 bases fit TRBD1. Germline lookup yields CDR1 MNHNY and CDR2 SVGAGI (reference sequence). After removal of 6 bases from V and 2 bases from J, the junction contained 6 bases not matched to a gene. This CDR3 is built from 14 residues. CDR3 in DNA: TGTGCCAGCAGCGAGGGGACAGCTAACACTGAAGCTTTCTTT. Amino acid sequence: CASSEGTANTEAFF.

This clone appeared once. CDR3 sequence reads: CASRVQGLRTEAFF. CDR3 nucleotides: TGTGCCAGCAGAGTACAGGGGTTGAGAACTGAAGCTTTCTTT. The chain couples TRBV2 to TRBJ1-1; 7 positions match TRBD1. CDR3 length equals 14 residues. V lost 6 bases and J lost 5; bases outside the gene matches: 9. Germline V gene data show CDR1 as SNHLY and CDR2 as FYNNEI.

This chain connects TRBV7-9 to TRBJ2-1, with D unresolved. Germline assignment: CDR1 SEHNR and CDR2 FQNEAQ (reference sequence). V lost 5 bases, J lost 6 bases, and 11 bases lay in between. CDR3 size: 13 residues. As DNA, the CDR3 is TGTGCCAGCAGCGCGACAAACGGCAATGAGCAGTTCTTC. This translates into CASSATNGNEQFF.

V usage is TRBV9 and J usage is TRBJ2-3; 8 positions agree with TRBD1. CDR3 length: 15 amino acids. Germline-derived CDR1 and CDR2 are SGDLS and YYNGEE. V lost 4 bases, J lost 4 bases, and 8 bases stayed unmatched. Here the CDR3 DNA reads TGTGCCAGCAGCCGGACAGGGATGAGGGCAGATACGCAGTATTTT. This codes for CASSRTGMRADTQYF.

The rearrangement uses TRBV19 and TRBJ2-7; D might be TRBD1 (7 bases). CDR3 length equals 14 residues. The ends were cut back, 7 bases at V and 2 bases at J, with 15 bases in the middle. Germline-derived CDR1 and CDR2 are LNHDA and SQIVND (reference sequence). CDR3 coding DNA: TGTGCCAGTACAGGGGGGACACCTCCCTACGAGCAGTACTTC. It yields the protein CASTGGTPPYEQYF.